The next 32 T cell receptor beta chains were all read from a single sample in a study of T cells in Graves' hyperthyroidism and ophthalmopathy. The TCR beta CDR3 regions underwent amplification using RNA transcripts as the source. The study used the HTBI primer set for a first-round RT-PCR of the TCR CDR3. TCRdb re-called the multiplex PCR reads through MiXCR, storing one row per CDR3 protein. The profile covers about 540,000 distinct CDR3 sequences, with 46% appearing a single time and just over 8% taken by the ten largest. Sequenced sample: peripheral blood or thyroid tissue (not recorded which). Receptors originate from a woman between 18 and 29 years old with Graves' hyperthyroidism.

Details on this clonotype: Without the conserved terminal phenylalanine or tryptophan, this CDR3 likely stems from a read error. The rearrangement uses TRBV7-9 and TRBJ1-1; maybe TRBD1 (6 bases). The CDR3 length is 14 residues. Germline loops: CDR1 SEHNR, CDR2 FQNEAQ (reference sequence). Between the trimmed V and J ends, which lost 5 bases and 3 bases, there was a span of 13 bases. The CDR3 coding sequence is TGTGCCAGCAGCGGACCGGACAGTCACACTGAAGCTTTCTCT. This sequence encodes CASSGPDSHTEAFS.

The chain uses TRBV6-1 and TRBJ1-5, with D possibly TRBD1 on 5 matching bases. This CDR3 is 16 amino acids long. Germline V gene sequence: CDR1 MNHNS, CDR2 SASEGT. The ends were cut back, 4 bases at V and 5 bases at J, with 18 bases in the middle. Here the CDR3 reads CASSGLGGWKDQPQHF. CDR3 nucleotides: TGTGCCAGCAGTGGACTGGGGGGGTGGAAAGATCAGCCCCAGCATTTT.

This clonotype was seen more than once but under ten times. The V call is TRBV7-9, the J call TRBJ2-6; D is ambiguous. The germline V gene encodes CDR1 SEHNR and CDR2 FQNEAQ (reference sequence). V was clipped by 5 bases and J by 0 bases, with 14 bases between them. The CDR3 runs to 17 residues. CDR3 residues: CASSQVYASSGANVLTF. CDR3 nucleotides: TGTGCCAGCAGCCAAGTTTATGCGAGCTCTGGGGCCAACGTCCTGACTTTC.

The gene calls are TRBV20-1 and TRBJ2-7, with D perhaps TRBD1 (5 bases). CDR3 length equals 15 residues. Trimming removed 0 bases from V and 4 bases from J, with 16 bases in between. Germline CDR1 reads DFQATT; CDR2 reads SNEGSKA (reference sequence). The CDR3 is CSAREGQGLRYEQYF. The CDR3 nucleotides are TGCAGTGCTAGAGAGGGGCAGGGTTTGCGTTACGAGCAGTACTTC.

V is TRBV20-1 and J is TRBJ2-7; D possibly matches TRBD1 or TRBD2 (5 bases each). Trimming removed 7 bases at V and 2 bases at J, with 18 bases between. Germline V gene lookup returns CDR1 DFQATT and CDR2 SNEGSKA (reference sequence). The CDR3 covers 14 residues. The CDR3 DNA is TGCAGTGGGGGCCCTCGGGCGGGTACCTACGAGCAGTACTTC. Translation: CSGGPRAGTYEQYF.

The V call is TRBV15, the J call TRBJ2-5, with 11 positions matching TRBD1. CDR1 LNHNV and CDR2 YYDKDF come from the germline V gene (reference sequence). V gave up 3 bases and J gave up 4 bases; unmatched junction bases: 7. This CDR3 has 16 residues. CDR3 protein: CATSSFGGTGGETQYF. The CDR3 DNA sequence: TGTGCCACCAGCAGCTTCGGAGGGACAGGGGGAGAGACCCAGTACTTC.

This clonotype came up a few times. This chain links TRBV12-3 or TRBV12-4 with TRBJ1-1; weak D call: TRBD1 (5 bases). The CDR3 runs to 16 residues. V lost 2 bases to trimming and J lost 3 bases, with 16 bases between them. CDR3 bases: TGTGCCAGCAGTTTAAAGGGCCAGGGATGGGACACTGAAGCTTTCTTT. Translation gives CASSLKGQGWDTEAFF.

V is TRBV2 and J is TRBJ1-2, with D maybe TRBD1 (5 bases). The CDR3 loop spans 12 amino acids. The V and J ends lost 6 bases and 13 bases respectively, with 18 bases between them. Germline loops: CDR1 SNHLY, CDR2 FYNNEI. Here the CDR3 reads CASSRTRGWSTF. In DNA, the CDR3 is TGTGCCAGCAGCCGGACAAGGGGTTGGTCCACCTTC.

The J gene is TRBJ2-7, the V gene TRBV10-3; 10 bases align to TRBD2. With V trimmed by 6 bases and J by 7 bases, 12 bases remained unmatched. CDR1 and CDR2 from the germline V gene are ENHRY and SYGVKD. The CDR3 runs 15 residues. CDR3 DNA: TGTGCCATCAGGAAAGAGGCTAGCGGGAGTGAAGAGCAGTACTTC. Translated, it gives CAIRKEASGSEEQYF.

The genes are TRBV5-1 and TRBJ2-7; 10 bases fit TRBD2. The J call is uncertain, as TRBJ2-1 better fits the DNA end. Germline-derived CDR1 and CDR2 are SGHRS and YFSETQ. The CDR3 runs to 17 residues. The chain's CDR3 is CASSRGSSGRVGNEQFF. DNA of the CDR3: TGCGCCAGCAGCAGAGGGTCTAGCGGGAGAGTGGGGAATGAGCAGTTCTTC.

The chain uses TRBV29-1 and TRBJ1-1, with D possibly matching TRBD1 (6 bases). Trimming removed 8 bases at V and 4 bases at J, with 11 bases between. Germline V CDR1 and CDR2: SQVTM, ANQGSEA. CDR3 length: 11 residues. The CDR3 DNA reads TGCAGCCCAGGAGGGGGCACTGAAGCTTTCTTT. Protein sequence: CSPGGGTEAFF.

This clonotype was counted a few times. Sequence at one end of the junction differs from germline and may be a read error. V is TRBV2 and J is TRBJ2-2; 8 nucleotides align to TRBD2. The V gene's germline CDR1 is SNHLY and CDR2 FYNNEI. The CDR3 is made up of 15 amino acids. The CDR3 reads CASTRLAPKTGELFF. In DNA, the CDR3 is TGTGCCAGCACCCGACTAGCGCCGAAGACCGGGGAGCTGTTTTTT. The whole variable domain, remainder taken from reference TRBV2 and TRBJ2-2, is EPEVTQTPSHQVTQMGQEVILRCVPISNHLYFYWYRQILGQKVEFLVSFYNNEISEKSEIFDDQFSVERPDGSNFTLKIRSTKLEDSAMYFCASTRLAPKTGELFFGEGSRLTVL.

V is TRBV10-3 and J is TRBJ2-7, with 13 bases that match TRBD2. The length of the CDR3 is 15 residues. CDR1 is ENHRY and CDR2 is SYGVKD in the germline V gene. The V gene end was trimmed by 7 bases and the J gene end by 6 bases; junction bases not matched to a gene: 9. The chain's CDR3 is CAIKGTSGKKSEQYF. CDR3 DNA: TGTGCCATCAAAGGGACTAGCGGGAAAAAGTCCGAGCAGTACTTC.

This clonotype was seen repeatedly, ten times or more. This chain joins TRBV29-1 and TRBJ1-1; no clear D. The CDR3 has 12 residues. Trimming removed 5 bases at V and 6 bases at J, with 13 bases between. Germline-derived CDR1 and CDR2 are SQVTM and ANQGSEA. The CDR3 nucleotides read TGCAGCGTTCGGTCTGCGAAACCTGAAGCTTTCTTT. It translates to CSVRSAKPEAFF.

This clonotype was seen a handful of times. This chain uses TRBV12-3 or TRBV12-4 with TRBJ1-1; D is ambiguous. The CDR3 spans 13 residues. This CDR3 is CASVRASNTEAFF. Here the CDR3 DNA reads TGTGCTAGTGTTAGGGCCTCGAACACTGAAGCTTTCTTT.

This chain connects TRBV19 to TRBJ2-7; a weak D match, TRBD2 (6 bases). The V end was cut by 5 bases, the J end by 0 bases, with 17 bases between. CDR1 and CDR2 (germline): LNHDA, SQIVND (reference sequence). This CDR3 spans 16 amino acids. The CDR3 is CASSLVAAHSSYEQYF. For the CDR3, the DNA is TGTGCCAGTAGTCTTGTAGCGGCTCATTCCTCCTACGAGCAGTACTTC.

The chain has TRBV14 and TRBJ1-3, with D perhaps matching TRBD1 (6 bases). CDR3 length equals 14 residues. Germline V gene sequence: CDR1 SGHDN, CDR2 FVKESK. The V and J ends lost 4 bases and 8 bases respectively, with 15 bases between them. The CDR3 DNA reads TGTGCCAGCAGCCCGACAGGAGGTTGGGACACCATATATTTT. Translated: CASSPTGGWDTIYF.

The V call is TRBV29-1, the J call TRBJ2-5; the D is unclear. Germline-derived CDR1 and CDR2 are SQVTM and ANQGSEA. The ends were cut back, 4 bases at V and 5 bases at J, with 8 bases in the middle. The CDR3 spans 11 residues. In nucleotides, the CDR3 is TGCAGCGTTGCAGCCGGGGAGACCCAGTACTTC. Translation: CSVAAGETQYF.

This clonotype was observed at least ten times. This chain uses TRBV19 with TRBJ1-5, with D perhaps TRBD1 (5 bases). Trimming shortened V by 6 bases and J by 5 bases, and 17 bases separated the two germline ends. In germline, CDR1 is LNHDA, CDR2 SQIVND (reference sequence). The CDR3 consists of 15 residues. CDR3 bases: TGTGCCAGTAGCATCGTGGGCCGGGGCGATCAGCCCCAGCATTTT. Amino acids: CASSIVGRGDQPQHF.

The chain is built from TRBV19 and TRBJ1-4; 7 positions agree with TRBD1. Germline loops: CDR1 LNHDA, CDR2 SQIVND (reference sequence). This CDR3 has 15 residues. V lost 11 bases and J lost 4; bases outside the gene matches: 13. The CDR3: CAWSNYGTDNEKLFF. The DNA for the CDR3 is TGTGCCTGGAGTAATTACGGGACAGATAATGAAAAACTGTTTTTT.

The rearrangement uses TRBV7-8 and TRBJ1-2; 9 nucleotides align to TRBD1. The germline V gene has CDR1 SGHVS and CDR2 FQNEAQ. Trimming at V came to 0 bases and at J to 2 bases, leaving 4 bases not matched to a gene. The CDR3 totals 16 residues. CDR3 region: CASSLAVGTGNYGYTF. The CDR3 DNA follows: TGTGCCAGCAGCTTAGCCGTTGGGACAGGGAACTATGGCTACACCTTC.

The rearrangement uses TRBV29-1 and TRBJ2-2, with D possibly being TRBD2 (6 bases). The CDR3 is made up of 17 amino acids. From germline, CDR1 is SQVTM and CDR2 ANQGSEA. Between the trimmed V and J ends, which lost 1 base and 4 bases, there was a span of 19 bases. The CDR3 bases are TGCAGCGTTGAAGGTCTTCCTGAGACTAGTGGCACCGGGGAGCTGTTTTTT. It translates to CSVEGLPETSGTGELFF.

The chain couples TRBV5-1 to TRBJ2-7; tentatively, D is TRBD2 (5 bases). In germline, CDR1 is SGHRS, CDR2 YFSETQ. The length of the CDR3 is 14 residues. V lost 4 bases to trimming and J lost 1 base, with 12 bases between them. This CDR3 reads CASSNGRGSYEQYF. CDR3 coding DNA: TGCGCCAGCAGCAACGGACGCGGGTCCTACGAGCAGTACTTC.

This chain links TRBV2 with TRBJ2-2; TRBD2 aligns across 11 bases. The CDR3 covers 14 residues. Germline assignment: CDR1 SNHLY and CDR2 FYNNEI. Trimming took 8 bases from V and 4 from J; bases not matched to a gene: 3. This CDR3 reads CASRLAGGTGELFF. The DNA of the CDR3 is TGTGCCAGCCGCCTAGCGGGAGGCACCGGGGAGCTGTTTTTT.

This clonotype was counted only a few times. An end of the junction differs from the germline gene, which may be a read error. This chain joins TRBV6-6 and TRBJ2-7; D ambiguous. The CDR3 is made up of 12 amino acids. From germline, CDR1 is MNHNY and CDR2 SVGAGI (reference sequence). The CDR3 loop is CASSYYTYEQYF. The CDR3 coding sequence is TGTGCCAGCAGCTACTACACCTACGAGCAGTACTTC.

V is TRBV7-2 and J is TRBJ2-7; D ambiguous. V shed 3 bases and J shed 3 bases, with 12 bases lying between them. CDR3 size: 14 residues. Germline V gene lookup returns CDR1 SGHTA and CDR2 FQGNSA. This CDR3 reads CASSLEIGFYEQYF. CDR3 sequence (DNA): TGTGCCAGCAGCTTGGAGATCGGATTCTACGAGCAGTACTTC. The full variable domain, completed using reference TRBV7-2 and TRBJ2-7, is GAGVSQSPSNKVTEKGKDVELRCDPISGHTALYWYRQSLGQGLEFLIYFQGNSAPDKSGLPSDRFSAERTGGSVSTLTIQRTQQEDSAVYLCASSLEIGFYEQYFGPGTRLTVT.

This clonotype has just a few counts. J is TRBJ2-2 and V is TRBV7-9, with 8 bases identical to TRBD2. The trim removed 5 bases at V and 4 bases at J, leaving 12 bases unmatched. The germline CDR1 and CDR2 sequences are SEHNR and FQNEAQ (reference sequence). The length of the CDR3 is 17 residues. The CDR3 DNA is TGTGCCAGCAGCATCCGACACGCGGGAGGAGGCACCGGGGAGCTGTTTTTT. The encoded protein is CASSIRHAGGGTGELFF.

The sample holds many counts of this clonotype. The CDR3 sequence is CSAGTVETQYF. CDR3 in DNA: TGCAGTGCCGGGACAGTAGAGACCCAGTACTTC. The V call is TRBV20-1, the J call TRBJ2-5, with 7 bases fitting TRBD1. There are 11 residues in the CDR3. J lost 4 bases, V lost 6 bases, and 2 bases had no gene match. The germline V gene has CDR1 DFQATT and CDR2 SNEGSKA (reference sequence).

There are a few counts of this clonotype. V and J are TRBV6-5 and TRBJ1-2; 10 positions agree with TRBD1. The CDR3 runs 18 residues. After removal of 0 bases from V and 2 bases from J, the junction contained 9 bases not matched to a gene. Germline CDR1 and CDR2: MNHEY and SVGAGI. The DNA for the CDR3 is TGTGCCAGCAGTTACTCGGGGACAGGGGTAGGAACGAACTATGGCTACACCTTC. Its protein product is CASSYSGTGVGTNYGYTF.

This clonotype has only a few counts. The gene calls are TRBV29-1 and TRBJ2-7; TRBD1 aligns across 10 bases. The CDR3 covers 12 residues. V shed 3 bases, J shed 4 bases, and the junction held 0 bases outside the gene matches. Looked up from germline, CDR1 is SQVTM and CDR2 is ANQGSEA. CDR3 nucleotide sequence: TGCAGCGTTGAGGACAGGGGGTACGAGCAGTACTTC. It yields the protein CSVEDRGYEQYF.

The chain combines TRBV20-1 with TRBJ1-1, with D tentatively TRBD1 (5 bases). CDR3 length: 16 residues. Per the germline V gene, CDR1 is DFQATT and CDR2 is SNEGSKA (reference sequence). V gave up 4 bases and J gave up 4 bases, with 22 bases separating them. The CDR3 is CSAIYGGTRVGTEAFF. The CDR3 DNA follows: TGCAGTGCTATCTATGGGGGAACCCGAGTAGGCACTGAAGCTTTCTTT.

The chain has TRBV7-9 and TRBJ2-5; 11 nucleotides match TRBD2. J lost 0 bases, V lost 2 bases, and 8 bases had no gene match. CDR1 is SEHNR, CDR2 FQNEAQ, per germline (reference sequence). This CDR3 is 18 amino acids long. The CDR3 region has the DNA TGTGCCAGCAGCTTACCCCTAGCGGGAGGCCAGTACCAAGAGACCCAGTACTTC. Encoded protein: CASSLPLAGGQYQETQYF.